This T cell receptor (beta chain) was profiled in a study of cytomegalovirus exposure and HLA in healthy donors. This clone was observed a few times. Antigen specificity is unknown. In the PCR, 60 Vbeta and 13 Jbeta primers were used. Sequencing was performed with immunoSEQ multiplex PCR; in TCRdb, only in-frame clones are kept and a portion is missing. The sample includes fewer than 200,000 clones, around 80% of them seen just once. Overall study results and limits: A prior analysis recorded that most TCR beta V segments were productive about 87% or about 30% of the time.

The origin of this receptor is a human donor in good health. The sample consisted of PBMCs.

CDR3 protein: CATLRGLGTDTQYF. CDR3 bases: TGTGCCACCCTAAGGGGATTAGGCACAGATACGCAGTATTTT. The genes are TRBV6-5 and TRBJ2-3; a weak D match, TRBD1 (5 bases). The germline V and J ends were trimmed by 10 bases and 1 base, with 15 bases remaining between them. The CDR3 contains 14 residues. Germline V lookup: CDR1 MNHEY, CDR2 SVGAGI.